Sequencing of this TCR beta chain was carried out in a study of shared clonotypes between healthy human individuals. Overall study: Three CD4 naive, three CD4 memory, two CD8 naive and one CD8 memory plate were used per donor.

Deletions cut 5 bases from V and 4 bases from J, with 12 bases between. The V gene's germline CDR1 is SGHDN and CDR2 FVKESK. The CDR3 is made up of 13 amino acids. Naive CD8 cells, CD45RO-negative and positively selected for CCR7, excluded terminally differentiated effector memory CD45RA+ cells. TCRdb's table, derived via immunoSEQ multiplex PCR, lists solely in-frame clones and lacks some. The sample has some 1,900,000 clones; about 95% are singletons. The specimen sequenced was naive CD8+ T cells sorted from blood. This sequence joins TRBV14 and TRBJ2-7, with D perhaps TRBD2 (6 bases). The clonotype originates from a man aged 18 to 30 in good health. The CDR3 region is CASSTGSWYEQYF. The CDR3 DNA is TGTGCCAGCAGCACCGGGAGCTGGTACGAGCAGTACTTC.